Following are 15 T cell receptor beta chains from one sample sequenced in a study of T-cell memory formation after mild COVID-19. TCRdb reanalysed the 5' RACE reads using MiXCR and keeps one entry per CDR3 protein. The table has over 450,000 distinct CDR3 sequences, 20% seen once. What was sequenced was PBMCs or a T cell subset sorted from them (not recorded which). Source of these receptors: an adult woman who had mild COVID-19 (a few samples of this study predate the infection). Cell type and time point are not known.

In this sample, this clonotype turned up a few times. V gene TRBV5-1 combines with J gene TRBJ2-4; TRBD1 matches 8 bases. The J segment lost 14 bases and the V segment lost 0 bases, leaving 4 bases of the junction unmatched. Per the germline V gene, CDR1 is SGHRS and CDR2 is YFSETQ. The CDR3 covers 12 residues. The CDR3 DNA reads TGCGCCAGCAGCTTGGGGACAGGGCGCAAGTACTTC. It specifies CASSLGTGRKYF.

This clonotype appeared a few times. V and J are TRBV6-2 or TRBV6-3 and TRBJ2-1; 10 bases align to TRBD1. The CDR3 covers 15 residues. Losses at the gene ends were 5 bases for V and 7 bases for J; bases not matched to a gene: 8. Germline CDR1 reads MNHEY; CDR2 reads SVGEGT. CDR3 nucleotides: TGTGCCAGCAGTCCTGGCGGGACAGGGGATAATGAGCAGTTCTTC. It translates to CASSPGGTGDNEQFF.

In its sample, this clonotype was seen a few times. V usage is TRBV30 and J usage is TRBJ2-7; D possibly corresponds to TRBD1 (5 bases). The CDR3 loop spans 15 amino acids. Germline V gives CDR1 GTSNPN, CDR2 SVGIG (reference sequence). Trimming pared 0 bases from V and 4 bases from J, leaving 16 bases between. The CDR3 region has the DNA TGTGCCTGGAGTGTACCTGGGCACTCAGGGTACGAGCAGTACTTC. Its translation: CAWSVPGHSGYEQYF.

This clonotype was seen more than once but under ten times. The chain employs TRBV3-1 and TRBJ1-5; D not resolved. Germline CDR1 LGHDT, CDR2 YNNKEL (reference sequence). Trimming shortened V by 1 base and J by 4 bases, and 5 bases separated the two germline ends. The CDR3 is 13 residues long. In DNA, the CDR3 is TGTGCCAGCAGCCAAGCGTCGAATCAGCCCCAGCATTTT. This translates into CASSQASNQPQHF.

This clonotype was recorded a few times. The chain has TRBV20-1 and TRBJ1-2, with D maybe TRBD1 (5 bases). Germline CDR1 DFQATT, CDR2 SNEGSKA (reference sequence). V lost 5 bases, J lost 8 bases, and 24 bases lay in between. The CDR3 runs 15 residues. The CDR3 DNA sequence: TGCAGTGCTCCACGGGCCTCCGGCGTGCCAGGGGGCTACACCTTC. As protein: CSAPRASGVPGGYTF.

V and J are TRBV7-9 and TRBJ2-1; D unclear. Trimming took 1 base from V and 16 from J, leaving 11 bases between them. Germline V CDR1 and CDR2: SEHNR, FQNEAQ (reference sequence). The CDR3 length is 11 residues. This CDR3 reads CASSLVTGPFF. Written as DNA, the CDR3 is TGTGCCAGCAGCTTAGTGACTGGACCTTTCTTC.

This chain joins TRBV18 and TRBJ1-2, with D hard to call. Trimming took 2 bases from V and 8 from J, leaving 15 bases between them. Germline V CDR1 and CDR2: KGHSH, LQKENI. This CDR3 region has 14 residues. The CDR3 nucleotides read TGTGCCAGCTCACCAGGCCACCTAATTGAAGGCTACACCTTC. Protein sequence: CASSPGHLIEGYTF.

The chain uses TRBV20-1 and TRBJ1-6, with D possibly TRBD1 on 6 matching bases. The CDR3 totals 15 residues. The V end was cut by 3 bases, the J end by 5 bases, with 14 bases between. Germline loops: CDR1 DFQATT, CDR2 SNEGSKA (reference sequence). The CDR3 bases are TGCAGTGCTAGGACCGGGACACGGGATAATTCACCCCTCCACTTT. Translation gives CSARTGTRDNSPLHF.

This clonotype was seen more than once but under ten times. This chain joins TRBV5-1 and TRBJ1-1, with D unclear. The CDR3 contains 13 residues. Germline CDR1 is SGHRS and CDR2 is YFSETQ. V lost 7 bases and J 4 bases, leaving 14 bases between the germline ends. Written as DNA, the CDR3 is TGCGCCAGCTCGCCGGGCCGGAGCACTGAAGCTTTCTTT. Encoded protein: CASSPGRSTEAFF.

This clonotype has only one observation. The chain combines TRBV18 with TRBJ1-5; D might be TRBD1 (6 bases). The CDR3 runs 16 residues. V was pared by 2 bases and J by 11 bases, with 22 bases between. Germline values: CDR1 KGHSH, CDR2 LQKENI. CDR3 amino acids: CASSPVDRGPVMAQHF. In nucleotides, the CDR3 is TGTGCCAGCTCACCAGTTGATCGGGGGCCCGTTATGGCCCAGCATTTT.

This chain uses TRBV7-9 with TRBJ2-6, with no clear D. V was clipped by 5 bases and J by 0 bases, with 11 bases between them. The germline V gene has CDR1 SEHNR and CDR2 FQNEAQ (reference sequence). The CDR3 runs to 16 residues. CDR3 DNA: TGTGCCAGCAGCCACCAGGCCGACTCTGGGGCCAACGTCCTGACTTTC. Residues: CASSHQADSGANVLTF.

This clonotype was seen only a few times. The genes are TRBV6-2 or TRBV6-3 and TRBJ2-5, with 10 nucleotides matching TRBD2. The CDR3 runs to 15 residues. Germline CDR1 reads MNHEY; CDR2 reads SVGEGT. Losses at the gene ends were 5 bases for V and 5 bases for J; bases not matched to a gene: 8. In nucleotides, the CDR3 is TGTGCCAGCAGTGGACTAGCGGATGGTTGGGAGACCCAGTACTTC. Its protein is CASSGLADGWETQYF.

At least ten counts were recorded for this clonotype. The V gene is TRBV7-2, the J gene TRBJ2-5; TRBD1 aligns across 9 bases. The length of the CDR3 is 14 residues. The germline V gene encodes CDR1 SGHTA and CDR2 FQGNSA. J was trimmed by 4 bases and V by 4 bases; bases with no gene match: 4. DNA of the CDR3: TGTGCCAGCAGCTCCGGGACAGGGACAGAGACCCAGTACTTC. It specifies CASSSGTGTETQYF.

This chain uses TRBV7-8 with TRBJ2-3, with 8 bases matching TRBD2. CDR3 length: 19 amino acids. V was pared by 5 bases and J by 2 bases, with 18 bases of the junction left unmatched. CDR1 and CDR2 from the germline V gene are SGHVS and FQNEAQ. The CDR3 region has the DNA TGTGCCAGCAGCCCGACCCGGATTGGAGCGGGAGTTATCACAGATACGCAGTATTTT. Amino acid sequence: CASSPTRIGAGVITDTQYF. The complete variable domain, with remaining parts taken from reference TRBV7-8 and TRBJ2-3, reads GAGVSQSPRYKVAKRGQDVALRCDPISGHVSLFWYQQALGQGPEFLTYFQNEAQLDKSGLPSDRFFAERPEGSVSTLKIQRTQQEDSAVYLCASSPTRIGAGVITDTQYFGPGTRLTVL.

The chain has TRBV20-1 and TRBJ1-6; D possibly corresponds to TRBD1 (6 bases). This CDR3 is built from 16 residues. Trimming stripped 0 bases from V and 7 bases from J, with 16 bases between. Germline V gives CDR1 DFQATT, CDR2 SNEGSKA (reference sequence). This chain's CDR3 is CSARDTGQRGNSPLHF. The CDR3 DNA reads as TGCAGTGCTAGAGATACGGGGCAAAGGGGGAATTCACCCCTCCACTTT.